The rows below give T cell receptor beta chains drawn from one sample of a study of Tregs in tolerant kidney transplant recipients. Profiling relied on immunoSEQ multiplex PCR, and the TCRdb table lists in-frame clones only, not all of them. The table records roughly 250,000 clones, about 86% of them present only once. Sequencing input: CD4+ T cells from blood. The receptor set was obtained from a human donor in good health. CDR3s include the opening cysteine and the closing phenylalanine or tryptophan. D genes are given only for firm matches. The listing skips clone size in some rows; elsewhere it reads once, few, many or a size class.

DNA: TGTGCCAGCAGCTTGGGGACACAGACCTACAATGAGCAGTTCTTC
CDR3: CASSLGTQTYNEQFF
D: NA
size: NA
J: TRBJ2-1
V: TRBV5-6

DNA: TGCGCCAGCAGTGAGGAGCAGGGGGTTGAGCAGTACTTC
CDR3: CASSEEQGVEQYF
D: TRBD1
size: NA
J: TRBJ2-5
V: TRBV10-1

DNA: TGTGCCACACGACACTACGAGCAGTACTTC
CDR3: CATRHYEQYF
D: NA
size: NA
J: TRBJ2-7
V: TRBV6-5

DNA: TGTGCCCACGCCTCGGAGATCAACGAGCAGTACTTC
CDR3: CAHASEINEQYF
D: NA
size: NA
J: TRBJ2-7
V: TRBV7-4

DNA: TGCGCCAGCAGCTTGGCCAGGGGGGAAGCTTTCTTT
CDR3: CASSLARGEAFF
D: TRBD1
size: NA
J: TRBJ1-1
V: TRBV5-1

DNA: TGTGCCAGCACGAACAGGGGGCTGGATACGCAGTATTTT
CDR3: CASTNRGLDTQYF
D: TRBD1
size: NA
J: TRBJ2-3
V: TRBV6-5

DNA: TGTGCCATCAGTGACCCCCTCAGGACAGGGGGGAACTCCTACAATGAGCAGTTCTTC
CDR3: CAISDPLRTGGNSYNEQFF
D: TRBD1
size: NA
J: TRBJ2-1
V: TRBV10-3

DNA: TGCAGCGCCGCCGCGGGCAGCACGAACACTGAAGCTTTCTTT
CDR3: CSAAAGSTNTEAFF
D: NA
size: NA
J: TRBJ1-1
V: TRBV29-1

DNA: TGTGCCAGCAGTGATCCCCGGGGGCCGGTTAGTGGCTACACCTTC
CDR3: CASSDPRGPVSGYTF
D: NA
size: once
J: TRBJ1-2
V: TRBV6-1

DNA: TGTGCCAGCAGCCCCCGTGGGCGGGGCACTGAAGCTTTCTTT
CDR3: CASSPRGRGTEAFF
D: NA
size: NA
J: TRBJ1-1
V: TRBV7-9

DNA: TGTGCCAGCATCCCTAGGAGCGTGGGATGGGGTGGCAATCAGCCCCAGCATTTT
CDR3: CASIPRSVGWGGNQPQHF
D: NA
size: NA
J: TRBJ1-5
V: TRBV21-1

DNA: TGTGCCAGCAGCGCAACTAGCATAAATGAGCAGTTCTTC
CDR3: CASSATSINEQFF
D: NA
size: NA
J: TRBJ2-1
V: TRBV11-2

DNA: TGTGCCAGAACTGAGAGGACAGATACGCAGTATTTT
CDR3: CARTERTDTQYF
D: NA
size: NA
J: TRBJ2-3
V: TRBV6-1

DNA: TGTGCCAGCTCACCAGGGCTCGTGGAAAAACTGTTTTTT
CDR3: CASSPGLVEKLFF
D: NA
size: NA
J: TRBJ1-4
V: TRBV18

DNA: TGTGCCAGCAGCTTGAAGGGAGGGGGCTTGGAAGAGACCCAGTACTTC
CDR3: CASSLKGGGLEETQYF
D: NA
size: NA
J: TRBJ2-5
V: TRBV5-6

DNA: TGTGCCAGTAGTATGGGGTCAATCTCCATCTACGAGCAGTACTTC
CDR3: CASSMGSISIYEQYF
D: NA
size: NA
J: TRBJ2-7
V: TRBV19

DNA: TGTGCCACCAGCAGAGGTGGCAGCCGAGGCAATCAGCCCCAGCATTTT
CDR3: CATSRGGSRGNQPQHF
D: NA
size: NA
J: TRBJ1-5
V: TRBV15

DNA: TGCGCCAGCAGCTTGTGGGGATCTAATGAAAAACTGTTTTTT
CDR3: CASSLWGSNEKLFF
D: NA
size: few
J: TRBJ1-4
V: TRBV5-1

DNA: TGCGCCAGCAGCCCGTCACAGGGGCTCCCCTACAATGAGCAGTTCTTC
CDR3: CASSPSQGLPYNEQFF
D: TRBD1
size: NA
J: TRBJ2-1
V: TRBV5-1

DNA: TGTGCCAGCAGCTTCCGGACAGCCAATCAGCCCCAGCATTTT
CDR3: CASSFRTANQPQHF
D: NA
size: once
J: TRBJ1-5
V: TRBV5-8

DNA: TGTGCCAGCACCAGGACAGAAGTCACAGATACGCAGTATTTT
CDR3: CASTRTEVTDTQYF
D: NA
size: NA
J: TRBJ2-3
V: TRBV7-9

DNA: TGTGCCAGCAGTGTTAAGAAACCCGGTACGCAGTATTTT
CDR3: CASSVKKPGTQYF
D: NA
size: NA
J: TRBJ2-3
V: TRBV2

DNA: TGTGCCAGCAGCTTATCCGGGACAGATGACTACGAGCAGTACTTC
CDR3: CASSLSGTDDYEQYF
D: TRBD1
size: NA
J: TRBJ2-7
V: TRBV11-3

DNA: TGTGCCTGGAGTCTACCGCCCGGGATGTCCTACGAGCAGTACTTC
CDR3: CAWSLPPGMSYEQYF
D: NA
size: NA
J: TRBJ2-7
V: TRBV30

DNA: TGTGCCAGCAGCTTAGGGCGAGACGGGACCCAGTACTTC
CDR3: CASSLGRDGTQYF
D: NA
size: NA
J: TRBJ2-5
V: TRBV7-9

DNA: TGTGCCAGCAGCCAAGGACTAATCTACGAGCAGTACTTC
CDR3: CASSQGLIYEQYF
D: NA
size: NA
J: TRBJ2-7
V: TRBV14

DNA: TGTGCCAGCAGCTTAGCTCTCGCAGGGACTGAAGCTTTCTTT
CDR3: CASSLALAGTEAFF
D: NA
size: NA
J: TRBJ1-1
V: TRBV11-2

DNA: TGTGCCAGCGATAAGAGCGGGGGAGTTTACAATGAGCAGTTCTTC
CDR3: CASDKSGGVYNEQFF
D: NA
size: NA
J: TRBJ2-1
V: TRBV21-1

DNA: TGTGCCAGCAGCCAAGGGACATTGACCACCGGGGAGCTGTTTTTT
CDR3: CASSQGTLTTGELFF
D: NA
size: once
J: TRBJ2-2
V: TRBV4-2

DNA: TGTGCCAGCAGTGGGGGACTAGGTTCTGTCACAGATACGCAGTATTTT
CDR3: CASSGGLGSVTDTQYF
D: TRBD2
size: NA
J: TRBJ2-3
V: TRBV25-1

DNA: TGTGCCAGCAGTGAAGCCCTAGTCGCTGAGCAGTTCTTC
CDR3: CASSEALVAEQFF
D: NA
size: NA
J: TRBJ2-1
V: TRBV2

DNA: TGTGCCACTACACAACGGCCCACCTACGAGCAGTACTTC
CDR3: CATTQRPTYEQYF
D: NA
size: NA
J: TRBJ2-7
V: TRBV2

DNA: TGCGCCAGCAGTGGGACAGGGGGCGGCAATCAGCCCCAGCATTTT
CDR3: CASSGTGGGNQPQHF
D: TRBD1
size: NA
J: TRBJ1-5
V: TRBV5-1

DNA: TGCGCCAGCAGCCGGGGGGGGATAGCGGGAGATGGGCGCAATGAGCAGTTCTTC
CDR3: CASSRGGIAGDGRNEQFF
D: TRBD2
size: NA
J: TRBJ2-1
V: TRBV4-1

DNA: TGTGCCAGCAGCGAAGGGACTAGCTCCTACAATGAGCAGTTCTTC
CDR3: CASSEGTSSYNEQFF
D: TRBD2
size: NA
J: TRBJ2-1
V: TRBV7-9

DNA: TGTGCCAGTGGGGGGCAGACTGAAAAACTGTTTTTT
CDR3: CASGGQTEKLFF
D: NA
size: NA
J: TRBJ1-4
V: TRBV2

DNA: TGTGCCAGCAGGCTGACAGGGGGCGCGGGGGAGACCCAGTACTTC
CDR3: CASRLTGGAGETQYF
D: TRBD1
size: NA
J: TRBJ2-5
V: TRBV6-5

DNA: TGTGCCAAGGGGGGGAGAACTAAATTTGGTGAAAAACTGTTTTTT
CDR3: CAKGGRTKFGEKLFF
D: NA
size: NA
J: TRBJ1-4
V: TRBV6-5

DNA: TGTGCCAGCAGCGAAGACAGGGTAGCTGAGCAGTTCTTC
CDR3: CASSEDRVAEQFF
D: TRBD1
size: NA
J: TRBJ2-1
V: TRBV5-4

DNA: TGTGCCAGCAGTGAATTGGTTCGGGGTAGTTATGGCTACACCTTC
CDR3: CASSELVRGSYGYTF
D: NA
size: NA
J: TRBJ1-2
V: TRBV6-1

DNA: TGTGCCAGCAGGCTACAGGACCAGCCCCAGCATTTT
CDR3: CASRLQDQPQHF
D: NA
size: NA
J: TRBJ1-5
V: TRBV6-6

DNA: TGTGCCAGCAGCTTAGCTGGACTAGCGGAGAGCACAGATACGCAGTATTTT
CDR3: CASSLAGLAESTDTQYF
D: TRBD2
size: NA
J: TRBJ2-3
V: TRBV7-9